Sequencing of this T cell receptor beta chain was carried out in a study of control samples from healthy donors and cancer patients. Clones were sequenced by immunoSEQ multiplex PCR, and TCRdb holds only the in-frame ones, with some missing. The profile shows about 120,000 clones, more than 70% of them singletons. The CDR3 is made up of 14 amino acids. CDR1 SGHTA and CDR2 FQGTGA come from the germline V gene. Trimming removed 0 bases at V and 5 bases at J, with 10 bases between. This sequence joins TRBV7-3 and TRBJ1-1; D uncertain. The source is a man aged 35-49 years in good health. Sequencing was performed on blood. CDR3 DNA sequence: TGTGCCAGCAGCTTAACTGTGGGGAGGACTGAAGCTTTCTTT. This codes for CASSLTVGRTEAFF.